The sequence of this T cell receptor (beta chain) was determined in a study of blood T cell repertoires in COVID-19. Study as a whole: T cells, B-cell-depleted T cells, or PBMCs supplied cDNA or gDNA.

Clones were read by immunoSEQ multiplex PCR, and TCRdb kept only the in-frame ones, dropping some. The data show under 200,000 clones, over 60% seen once. The V and J ends lost 4 bases and 7 bases, in that order; junction bases with no gene match: 5. The CDR3 length is 13 residues. CDR1 is SGHTA and CDR2 is FQGTGA in the germline V gene. This TCR came from a woman older than 75 with acute or convalescent COVID-19. Sequenced material: peripheral blood. This chain joins TRBV7-3 and TRBJ1-1, with 8 bases aligning to TRBD1. CDR3 region: CASSSGQGLEAFF. The DNA for the CDR3 is TGTGCCAGCAGCTCCGGACAGGGCCTTGAAGCTTTCTTT.